The 19 T cell receptor beta chains in this list originate from one sample, sequenced in a study of blood T cell repertoires in COVID-19. Libraries were prepared by immunoSEQ multiplex PCR; TCRdb keeps only in-frame clonotypes and omits some of them. The table lists about 340,000 clones, roughly nine tenths of them singletons. Sequencing was carried out using PBMCs or T cells enriched from blood (not recorded which). Receptor source: a woman aged 25 to 45 who had recovered from COVID-19.

The chain employs TRBV5-1 and TRBJ2-1; 7 nucleotides line up with TRBD2. J was trimmed by 4 bases and V by 4 bases; bases with no gene match: 5. The CDR3 is made up of 14 amino acids. The V gene's germline CDR1 is SGHRS and CDR2 YFSETQ. The CDR3 here is CASSPAGGYNEQFF. CDR3 in DNA: TGCGCCAGCAGCCCTGCCGGGGGGTACAATGAGCAGTTCTTC. The full variable domain, in which reference TRBV5-1 and TRBJ2-1 provide the parts outside the CDR3, is KAGVTQTPRYLIKTRGQQVTLSCSPISGHRSVSWYQQTPGQGLQFLFEYFSETQRNKGNFPGRFSGRQFSNSRSEMNVSTLELGDSALYLCASSPAGGYNEQFFGPGTRLTVL.

The rearrangement uses TRBV11-2 and TRBJ2-7; 9 bases map to TRBD1. The length of the CDR3 is 13 residues. The ends lost 1 base at V and 6 bases at J; junction bases unmatched: 1. Germline V gives CDR1 SGHAT, CDR2 FQNNGV. The DNA for the CDR3 is TGTGCCAGCAGCTTAGCGGACAGGGGCGAGCAGTACTTC. This translates into CASSLADRGEQYF. The full variable domain, completed using reference TRBV11-2 and TRBJ2-7, is EAGVAQSPRYKIIEKRQSVAFWCNPISGHATLYWYQQILGQGPKLLIQFQNNGVVDDSQLPKDRFSAERLKGVDSTLKIQPAKLEDSAVYLCASSLADRGEQYFGPGTRLTVT.

The chain has TRBV3-1 (or the pseudogene TRBV3-2) and TRBJ1-6, with TRBD1 identical over 7 bases. Germline CDR1 is LGHDT and CDR2 is YNNKEL (reference sequence). The CDR3 is made up of 15 amino acids. Trimming at V came to 11 bases and at J to 9 bases, leaving 16 bases not matched to a gene. The CDR3 DNA sequence: TGTGCCGCAGGGGGGAGGCCCACCAGGTTTTCACCCCTCCACTTT. It translates to CAAGGRPTRFSPLHF.

The CDR3 here is CASSPYQETQYF. The CDR3 coding sequence is TGTGCCAGCAGCCCATACCAAGAGACCCAGTACTTC. The chain carries TRBV14 and TRBJ2-5; D uncertain. The CDR3 runs to 12 residues. V was pared by 4 bases and J by 0 bases, with 3 bases between. From germline, CDR1 is SGHDN and CDR2 FVKESK.

The chain is built from TRBV29-1 and TRBJ2-2; 9 positions agree with TRBD1. CDR3 length: 15 residues. Germline CDR1 and CDR2: SQVTM and ANQGSEA. V was pared by 5 bases and J by 5 bases, with 9 bases of the junction left unmatched. Written as DNA, the CDR3 is TGCAGCGTTTGGGGACGGACAGGGGTAACCGGGGAGCTGTTTTTT. Translating it yields CSVWGRTGVTGELFF.

CDR3 bases: TGTGCCAGTAGTGACTGGAGTTACAATGAGCAGTTCTTC. It encodes CASSDWSYNEQFF. The chain carries TRBV19 and TRBJ2-1; D remains unclear. The CDR3 spans 13 residues. The V gene lost 5 bases and the J gene lost 4 bases, with 9 bases spanning the gap. From germline, CDR1 is LNHDA and CDR2 SQIVND (reference sequence).

The chain recombines TRBV9 with TRBJ2-3; a weak D match, TRBD2 (7 bases). Deletions cut 10 bases from V and 2 bases from J, with 20 bases between. Germline V gives CDR1 SGDLS, CDR2 YYNGEE. The CDR3 has 15 residues. The CDR3 sequence: CACSSGGRTTDTQYF. The DNA of the CDR3 is TGTGCCTGTTCGTCGGGGGGCCGAACCACAGATACGCAGTATTTT.

The J gene is TRBJ2-1, the V gene TRBV13; D gene ambiguous. Trimming removed 4 bases from V and 9 bases from J, with 22 bases in between. There are 16 residues in the CDR3. CDR1 and CDR2 from the germline V gene are PRHDT and FYEKMQ (reference sequence). CDR3 sequence (DNA): TGTGCCAGCAGCTCCTTGGCGGAGACCTTTTCGGGTGAGCAGTTCTTC. Translating it yields CASSSLAETFSGEQFF.

The chain joins TRBV6-4 to TRBJ1-2; maybe TRBD1 (6 bases). The germline V gene encodes CDR1 MRHNA and CDR2 SNTAGT. V lost 0 bases, J lost 7 bases, and 15 bases lay in between. This CDR3 spans 15 amino acids. CDR3 region: CASSDSWAGGFGYTF. The CDR3 DNA follows: TGTGCCAGCAGTGACTCCTGGGCGGGGGGCTTTGGCTACACCTTC.

This sequence joins TRBV7-9 and TRBJ1-3, with 10 bases lining up with TRBD1. Germline V gives CDR1 SEHNR, CDR2 FQNEAQ (reference sequence). The CDR3 runs to 17 residues. V lost 4 bases, J lost 0 bases, and 6 bases stayed unmatched. CDR3 amino acids: CASSSRTGGTSGNTIYF. As DNA, the CDR3 is TGTGCCAGCAGCTCAAGGACAGGGGGGACCTCTGGAAACACCATATATTTT.

The J gene is TRBJ2-7, the V gene TRBV5-5, with D maybe TRBD2 (7 bases). Germline assignment: CDR1 SGHKS and CDR2 YYEKEE (reference sequence). There are 16 residues in the CDR3. Trimming left V 0 bases short and J 6 bases short, with 19 bases between. This CDR3 reads CASSLDPPGRGFEQYF. For the CDR3, the DNA is TGTGCCAGCAGCTTGGACCCCCCGGGGAGGGGGTTCGAGCAGTACTTC.

The chain uses TRBV5-1 and TRBJ2-5; perhaps TRBD1 as D (6 bases). The V gene lost 4 bases and the J gene lost 3 bases, with 13 bases spanning the gap. Germline V gene sequence: CDR1 SGHRS, CDR2 YFSETQ. CDR3 length: 14 amino acids. CDR3 DNA: TGCGCCAGCAGCCCACAGGGTTTCGAAGAGACCCAGTACTTC. This translates into CASSPQGFEETQYF.

The V gene is TRBV7-2, the J gene TRBJ2-7, with TRBD1 identical over 7 bases. The CDR3 runs to 18 residues. Germline V CDR1 and CDR2: SGHTA, FQGNSA. V lost 2 bases to trimming and J lost 0 bases; unmatched junction nucleotides: 13. DNA for the CDR3: TGTGCCAGCAGCTTATTCCTTGAGAGGGGGCTCTACTCCTACGAGCAGTACTTC. This codes for CASSLFLERGLYSYEQYF. The entire variable domain, with the rest obtained from reference TRBV7-2 and TRBJ2-7, is as follows: GAGVSQSPSNKVTEKGKDVELRCDPISGHTALYWYRQSLGQGLEFLIYFQGNSAPDKSGLPSDRFSAERTGGSVSTLTIQRTQQEDSAVYLCASSLFLERGLYSYEQYFGPGTRLTVT.

V is TRBV19 and J is TRBJ2-1; TRBD1 matches 10 bases. Trimming took 3 bases from V and 6 from J; bases not matched to a gene: 11. Germline loops: CDR1 LNHDA, CDR2 SQIVND (reference sequence). CDR3 length: 17 residues. CDR3 coding DNA: TGTGCCAGTAGTATCGGACAGGGGGGAGGGCAGGGCAATGAGCAGTTCTTC. Translated: CASSIGQGGGQGNEQFF.

The rearrangement links TRBV18 to TRBJ1-6, with D unresolved. CDR1 is KGHSH and CDR2 is LQKENI in the germline V gene. Trimming stripped 0 bases from V and 9 bases from J, with 15 bases between. The CDR3 is 16 amino acids. The CDR3 DNA reads as TGTGCCAGCTCACCACCAGACCCGATACTAACTTCACCCCTCCACTTT. Protein sequence: CASSPPDPILTSPLHF.

This clone was counted a single time. The rearrangement links TRBV7-2 to TRBJ2-1, with a weak D call TRBD2 (6 bases). V lost 3 bases and J lost 10, with 13 bases in between. Germline V gives CDR1 SGHTA, CDR2 FQGNSA. The CDR3 runs 13 residues. In nucleotides, the CDR3 is TGTGCCAGCAGCTTGGGGACTGTTCAAGAGCAGTTCTTC. Its translation: CASSLGTVQEQFF.

This sequence joins TRBV19 and TRBJ1-4; maybe TRBD1 (6 bases). The CDR3 loop spans 15 amino acids. With 2 bases removed from V and 5 bases from J, the gap between germline ends came to 12 bases. Per the germline V gene, CDR1 is LNHDA and CDR2 is SQIVND (reference sequence). The CDR3 region is CASSISGGENEKLFF. In DNA, the CDR3 is TGTGCCAGTAGTATATCGGGGGGCGAGAATGAAAAACTGTTTTTT.

The rearrangement joins TRBV29-1 to TRBJ2-1; TRBD2 might be the D (6 bases). The germline V gene has CDR1 SQVTM and CDR2 ANQGSEA. The CDR3 runs to 12 residues. The ends were cut back, 7 bases at V and 6 bases at J, with 13 bases in the middle. As DNA, the CDR3 is TGCAGCGCCTCCGGGACTTTCAATGAGCAGTTCTTC. As protein: CSASGTFNEQFF.

V is TRBV5-5 and J is TRBJ2-6; the D gene is possibly TRBD1 (5 bases). Between the trimmed V and J ends, which lost 2 bases and 1 base, there was a span of 10 bases. Per germline, CDR1 SGHKS and CDR2 YYEKEE (reference sequence). The CDR3 has 16 residues. The CDR3 loop reads CASSFYRRSGANVLTF. In nucleotides, the CDR3 is TGTGCCAGCAGCTTCTACAGGAGATCTGGGGCCAACGTCCTGACTTTC.